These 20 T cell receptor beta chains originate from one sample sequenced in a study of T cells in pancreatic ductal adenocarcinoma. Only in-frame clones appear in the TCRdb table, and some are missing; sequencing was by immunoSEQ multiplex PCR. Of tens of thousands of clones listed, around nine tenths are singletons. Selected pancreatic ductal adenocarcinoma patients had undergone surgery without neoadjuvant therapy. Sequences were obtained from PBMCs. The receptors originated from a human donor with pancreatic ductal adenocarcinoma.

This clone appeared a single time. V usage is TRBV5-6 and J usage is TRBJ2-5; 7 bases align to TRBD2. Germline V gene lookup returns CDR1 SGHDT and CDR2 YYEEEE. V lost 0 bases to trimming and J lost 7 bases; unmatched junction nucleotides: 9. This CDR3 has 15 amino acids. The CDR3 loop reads CASSLGRRTGGTQYF. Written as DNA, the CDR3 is TGTGCCAGCAGCTTGGGGCGGAGGACGGGGGGGACCCAGTACTTC.

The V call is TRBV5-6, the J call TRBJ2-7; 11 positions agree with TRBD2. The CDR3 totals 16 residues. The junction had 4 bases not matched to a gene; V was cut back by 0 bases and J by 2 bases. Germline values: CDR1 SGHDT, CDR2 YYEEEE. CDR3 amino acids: CASSLAGTSGTYEQYF. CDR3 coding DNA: TGTGCCAGCAGCTTGGCCGGGACTAGCGGCACCTACGAGCAGTACTTC.

The CDR3 region is CASSPREKNFGRYNEQFF. The CDR3 DNA sequence: TGTGCCAGCAGTCCCCGGGAAAAAAACTTCGGAAGGTACAATGAGCAGTTCTTC. The chain links TRBV27 to TRBJ2-1; D is perhaps TRBD2 (5 bases). With 5 bases removed from V and 4 bases from J, the gap between germline ends came to 24 bases. The CDR3 spans 18 residues. CDR1 and CDR2 (germline): MNHEY, SMNVEV (reference sequence).

CDR3: CSVVEFGAQETQYF. CDR3 nucleotide sequence: TGCAGCGTTGTAGAGTTCGGAGCCCAAGAGACCCAGTACTTC. The V gene is TRBV29-1, the J gene TRBJ2-5; no firm D call. This CDR3 comprises 14 residues. Trimming left V 4 bases short and J 1 base short, with 13 bases between. Germline lookup yields CDR1 SQVTM and CDR2 ANQGSEA.

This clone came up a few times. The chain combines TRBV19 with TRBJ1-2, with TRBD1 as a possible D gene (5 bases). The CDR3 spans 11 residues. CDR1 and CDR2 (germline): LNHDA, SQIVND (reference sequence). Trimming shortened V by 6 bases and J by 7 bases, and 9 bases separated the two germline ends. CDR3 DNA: TGTGCCAGTAGCCTAGGGGTTGGCTACACCTTC. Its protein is CASSLGVGYTF.

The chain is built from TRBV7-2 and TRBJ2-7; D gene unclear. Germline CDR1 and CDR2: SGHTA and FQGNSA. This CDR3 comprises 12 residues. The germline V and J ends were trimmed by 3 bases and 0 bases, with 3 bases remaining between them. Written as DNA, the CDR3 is TGTGCCAGCAGCTTGACCTCCTACGAGCAGTACTTC. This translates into CASSLTSYEQYF.

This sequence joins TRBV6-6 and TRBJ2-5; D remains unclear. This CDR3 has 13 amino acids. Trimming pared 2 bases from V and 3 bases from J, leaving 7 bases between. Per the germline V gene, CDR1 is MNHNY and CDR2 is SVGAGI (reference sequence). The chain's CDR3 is CASSYQEKETQYF. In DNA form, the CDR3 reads TGTGCCAGCAGTTACCAGGAAAAAGAGACCCAGTACTTC.

CDR3 sequence reads: CASSARQGAWNEQFF. CDR3 bases: TGTGCCAGCAGCGCAAGACAGGGGGCTTGGAATGAGCAGTTCTTC. The rearrangement joins TRBV7-9 to TRBJ2-1; 10 nucleotides agree with TRBD1. Germline CDR1 SEHNR, CDR2 FQNEAQ (reference sequence). This CDR3 is 15 amino acids long. Trimming cost V 5 bases and J 7 bases; bases outside gene matches: 8.

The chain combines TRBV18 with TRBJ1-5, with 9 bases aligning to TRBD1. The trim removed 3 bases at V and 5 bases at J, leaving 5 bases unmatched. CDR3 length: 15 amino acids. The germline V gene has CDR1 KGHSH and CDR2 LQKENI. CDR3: CASSPGQGPYQPQHF. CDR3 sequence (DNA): TGTGCCAGCTCACCGGGACAGGGACCTTATCAGCCCCAGCATTTT. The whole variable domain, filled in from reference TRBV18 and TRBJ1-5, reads NAGVMQNPRHLVRRRGQEARLRCSPMKGHSHVYWYRQLPEEGLKFMVYLQKENIIDESGMPKERFSAEFPKEGPSILRIQQVVRGDSAAYFCASSPGQGPYQPQHFGDGTRLSIL.

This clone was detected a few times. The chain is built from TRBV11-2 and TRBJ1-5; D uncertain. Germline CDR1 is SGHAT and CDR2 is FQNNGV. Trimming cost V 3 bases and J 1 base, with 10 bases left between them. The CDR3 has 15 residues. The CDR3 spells CASSFNGESNQPQHF. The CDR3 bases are TGTGCCAGCAGCTTCAACGGAGAAAGCAATCAGCCCCAGCATTTT.

In DNA, the CDR3 is TGCGCCAGCAGCTTTTCAGGAGTAAACACCGGGGAGCTGTTTTTT. This encodes CASSFSGVNTGELFF. The gene calls are TRBV5-1 and TRBJ2-2; D is uncertain. The V gene's germline CDR1 is SGHRS and CDR2 YFSETQ. The CDR3 spans 15 residues. V gave up 2 bases and J gave up 2 bases, with 10 bases separating them.

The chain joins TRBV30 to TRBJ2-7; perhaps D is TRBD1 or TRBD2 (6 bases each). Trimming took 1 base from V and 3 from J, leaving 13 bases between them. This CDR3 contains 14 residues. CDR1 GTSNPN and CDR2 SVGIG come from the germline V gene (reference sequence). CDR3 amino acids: CAWSGGGGVYEQYF. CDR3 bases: TGTGCCTGGAGTGGCGGAGGGGGAGTCTACGAGCAGTACTTC.

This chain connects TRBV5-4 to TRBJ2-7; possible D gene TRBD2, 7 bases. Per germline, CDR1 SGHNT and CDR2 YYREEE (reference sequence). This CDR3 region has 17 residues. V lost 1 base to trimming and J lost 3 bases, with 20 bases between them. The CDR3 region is CASSLFRGAGSLYEQYF. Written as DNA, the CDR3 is TGTGCCAGCAGCTTGTTCCGGGGGGCTGGGTCCCTCTACGAGCAGTACTTC.

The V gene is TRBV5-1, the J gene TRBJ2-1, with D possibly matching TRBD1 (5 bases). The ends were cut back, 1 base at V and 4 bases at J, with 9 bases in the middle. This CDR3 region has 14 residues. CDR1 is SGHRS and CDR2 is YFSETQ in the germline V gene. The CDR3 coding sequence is TGCGCCAGCAGCTTGCCTACAGGTTACAATGAGCAGTTCTTC. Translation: CASSLPTGYNEQFF.

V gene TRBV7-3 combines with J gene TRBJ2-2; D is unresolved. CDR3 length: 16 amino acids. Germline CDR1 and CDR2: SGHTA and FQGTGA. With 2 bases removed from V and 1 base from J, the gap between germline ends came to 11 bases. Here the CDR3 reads CASSLPGKRNTGELFF. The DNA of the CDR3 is TGTGCCAGCAGCTTACCTGGGAAGCGGAACACCGGGGAGCTGTTTTTT.

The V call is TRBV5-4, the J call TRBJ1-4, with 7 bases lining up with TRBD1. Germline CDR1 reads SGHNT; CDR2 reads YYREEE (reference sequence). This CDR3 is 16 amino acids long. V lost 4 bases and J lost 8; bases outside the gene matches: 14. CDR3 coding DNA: TGTGCCAGCAGCCAAATGCAGGGGGGAGAGGCGGAAAAACTGTTTTTT. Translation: CASSQMQGGEAEKLFF.

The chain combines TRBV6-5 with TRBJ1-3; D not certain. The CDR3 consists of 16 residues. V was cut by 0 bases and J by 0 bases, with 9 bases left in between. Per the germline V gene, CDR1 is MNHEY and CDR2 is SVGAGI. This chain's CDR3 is CASSYSLRSSGNTIYF. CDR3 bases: TGTGCCAGCAGTTACTCTCTCAGGTCCTCTGGAAACACCATATATTTT.

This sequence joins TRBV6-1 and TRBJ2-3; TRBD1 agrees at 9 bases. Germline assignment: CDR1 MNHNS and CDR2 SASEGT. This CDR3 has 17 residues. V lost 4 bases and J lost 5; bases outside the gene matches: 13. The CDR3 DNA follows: TGTGCCAGCAGTGGAGCCGGGACAGGGCACACGATAGATACGCAGTATTTT. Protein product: CASSGAGTGHTIDTQYF.

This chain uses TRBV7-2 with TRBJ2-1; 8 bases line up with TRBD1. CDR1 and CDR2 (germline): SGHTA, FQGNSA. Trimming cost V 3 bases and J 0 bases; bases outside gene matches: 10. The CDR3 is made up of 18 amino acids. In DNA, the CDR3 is TGTGCCAGCAGCTTCCCTGGGACAGGCCGTTTCTCCTACAATGAGCAGTTCTTC. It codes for CASSFPGTGRFSYNEQFF.

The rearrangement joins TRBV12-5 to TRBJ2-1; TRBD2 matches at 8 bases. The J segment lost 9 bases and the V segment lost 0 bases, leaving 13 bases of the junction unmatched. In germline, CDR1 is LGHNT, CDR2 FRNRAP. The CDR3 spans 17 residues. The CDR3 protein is CASGLVLGLAGWGEQFF. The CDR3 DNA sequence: TGTGCTAGTGGTTTGGTACTAGGGCTAGCGGGCTGGGGTGAGCAGTTCTTC.